The rows below give T cell receptor beta chains drawn from one sample of a study of T cell repertoires in cytomegalovirus infection. TCRdb ran MiXCR on the reads and lists one entry per CDR3 protein. The data show some 500,000 distinct CDR3 sequences, with about 33% seen just once and 17% held by the top ten. Antigens of these TCRs are unknown. Sequencing was performed on cultured PBMCs, taken from culture after CMV antigen stimulation. The source of these receptors is a human donor in good health (CMV status not recorded). Some clones in this sample may be carry-over from other donors' samples. Each CDR3 is given with its conserved first and last residue. Each record gives: V gene, CDR3 protein.

v_gene: TRBV7-2
CDR3aa: CASEVTDTQYF

v_gene: TRBV7-2
CDR3aa: CASSLSYGEDNEQFF

v_gene: TRBV10-3
CDR3aa: CATQESISGSTEQYF

v_gene: TRBV24-1
CDR3aa: CATSDTGAAGGYEQYF

v_gene: TRBV28
CDR3aa: CASSSFQWEWSPLHF

v_gene: TRBV9
CDR3aa: CASSGATLGDEKLFF

v_gene: TRBV19
CDR3aa: CASSNRRTSGLSYNEQFF

v_gene: TRBV29-1
CDR3aa: CSVEGRLYFNEQFF

v_gene: TRBV7-6
CDR3aa: CASSRDSLVYEQYF

v_gene: TRBV19
CDR3aa: CASSIDGSSVETQYF

v_gene: TRBV20-1
CDR3aa: CSSAWTSSTYEQYF

v_gene: TRBV3-1
CDR3aa: CASSQVDKETQYF

v_gene: TRBV29-1
CDR3aa: CSVQEGIQQYF

v_gene: TRBV5-4
CDR3aa: CASSLVAAGELFF

v_gene: TRBV27
CDR3aa: CASRTHSAQGAYEQYF

v_gene: TRBV6-2/TRBV6-3
CDR3aa: CASSYPSRVREQYF

v_gene: TRBV6-8
CDR3aa: CASSNRGGGQPQHF

v_gene: TRBV20-1
CDR3aa: CSARPKPGLAFSTDTQYF

v_gene: TRBV25-1
CDR3aa: CASSELSLAKNIQYF

v_gene: TRBV7-2
CDR3aa: CASRPGGRGTGELFF

v_gene: TRBV20-1
CDR3aa: CSAKLAGGPNEQFF

v_gene: TRBV6-5
CDR3aa: CASSRTGTGGTEAFF

v_gene: TRBV6-5
CDR3aa: CASTPWTGVHGELFF

v_gene: TRBV6-1
CDR3aa: CASGIGTDSYEQYF

v_gene: TRBV28
CDR3aa: CASRTSGRRDEQFF

v_gene: TRBV5-1
CDR3aa: CASSSEGVNGYTF

v_gene: TRBV7-2
CDR3aa: CASSPPYSNQPQHF

v_gene: TRBV28
CDR3aa: CASSRTGTYEQYF

v_gene: TRBV7-2
CDR3aa: CASSLLAQLSDEQFF

v_gene: TRBV7-2
CDR3aa: CASSLGVSGNPQETQYF

v_gene: TRBV7-9
CDR3aa: CASSPDGSGVNTEAFF

v_gene: TRBV6-1
CDR3aa: CASSQGVLTDTQYF

v_gene: TRBV19
CDR3aa: CASTRASTGNQPQHF

v_gene: TRBV19
CDR3aa: CASSQQGLSYGYTF

v_gene: TRBV19
CDR3aa: CASTATGEEEKLFF

v_gene: TRBV5-4
CDR3aa: CASGEVVRSDTQYF

v_gene: TRBV11-3
CDR3aa: CASSLRSLASYNEQFF

v_gene: TRBV12-3/TRBV12-4
CDR3aa: CASSGQGSVNSPLHF

v_gene: TRBV12-3/TRBV12-4
CDR3aa: CASSPPAGDEQYF